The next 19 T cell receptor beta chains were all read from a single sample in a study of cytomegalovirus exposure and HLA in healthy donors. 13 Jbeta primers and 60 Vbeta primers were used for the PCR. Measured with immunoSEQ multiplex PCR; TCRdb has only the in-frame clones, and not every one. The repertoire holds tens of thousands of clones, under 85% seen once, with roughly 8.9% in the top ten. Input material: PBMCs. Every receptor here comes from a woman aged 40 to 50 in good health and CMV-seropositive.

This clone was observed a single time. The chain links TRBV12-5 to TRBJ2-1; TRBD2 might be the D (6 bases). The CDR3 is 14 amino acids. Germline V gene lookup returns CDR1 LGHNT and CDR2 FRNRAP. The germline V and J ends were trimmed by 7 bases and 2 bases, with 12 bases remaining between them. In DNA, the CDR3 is TGTGCTAGTGCCCCGGGACTTCCCTACAATGAGCAGTTCTTC. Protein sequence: CASAPGLPYNEQFF.

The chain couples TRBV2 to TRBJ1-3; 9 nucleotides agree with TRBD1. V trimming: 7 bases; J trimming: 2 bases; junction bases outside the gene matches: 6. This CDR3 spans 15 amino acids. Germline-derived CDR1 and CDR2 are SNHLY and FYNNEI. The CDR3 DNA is TGTGCCAGCACCGTACAGGGGGCCACTGGAAACACCATATATTTT. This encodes CASTVQGATGNTIYF.

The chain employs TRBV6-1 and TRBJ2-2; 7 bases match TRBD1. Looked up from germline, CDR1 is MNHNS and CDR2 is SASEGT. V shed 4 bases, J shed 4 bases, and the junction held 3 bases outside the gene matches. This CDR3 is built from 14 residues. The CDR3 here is CASSARQGTGELFF. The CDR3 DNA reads TGTGCCAGCAGTGCCCGACAGGGCACCGGGGAGCTGTTTTTT.

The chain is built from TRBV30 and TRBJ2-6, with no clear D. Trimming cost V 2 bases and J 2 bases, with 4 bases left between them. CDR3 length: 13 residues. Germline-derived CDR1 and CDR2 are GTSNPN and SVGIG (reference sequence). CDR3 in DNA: TGTGCCTGGAGTACTACTGGGGCCAACGTCCTGACTTTC. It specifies CAWSTTGANVLTF.

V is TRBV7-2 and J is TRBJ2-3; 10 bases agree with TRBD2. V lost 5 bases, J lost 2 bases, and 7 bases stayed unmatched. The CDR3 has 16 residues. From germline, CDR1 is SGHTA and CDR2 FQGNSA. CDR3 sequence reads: CASSLGLADVTDTQYF. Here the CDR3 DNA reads TGTGCCAGCAGCCTAGGACTAGCGGACGTCACAGATACGCAGTATTTT.

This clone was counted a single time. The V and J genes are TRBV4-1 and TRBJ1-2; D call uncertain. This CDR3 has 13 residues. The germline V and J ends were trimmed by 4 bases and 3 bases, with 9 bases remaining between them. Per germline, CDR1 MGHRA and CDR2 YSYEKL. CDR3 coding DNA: TGCGCCAGCAGCCTCGTGGGAGACTATGGCTACACCTTC. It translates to CASSLVGDYGYTF.

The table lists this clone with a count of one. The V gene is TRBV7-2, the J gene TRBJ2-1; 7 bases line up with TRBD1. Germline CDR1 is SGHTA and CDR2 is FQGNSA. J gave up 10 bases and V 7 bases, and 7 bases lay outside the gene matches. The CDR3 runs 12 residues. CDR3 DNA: TGTGCCAGCACGAGGGGGCAGTGGGAGCAGTTCTTC. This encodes CASTRGQWEQFF. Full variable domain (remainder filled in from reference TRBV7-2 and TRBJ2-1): GAGVSQSPSNKVTEKGKDVELRCDPISGHTALYWYRQSLGQGLEFLIYFQGNSAPDKSGLPSDRFSAERTGGSVSTLTIQRTQQEDSAVYLCASTRGQWEQFFGPGTRLTVL.

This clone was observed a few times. CDR3 amino acids: CASSPSYRSEKLFF. DNA of the CDR3: TGTGCCAGCAGCCCGAGCTACAGGTCGGAAAAACTGTTTTTT. J is TRBJ1-4 and V is TRBV7-9, with a possible D match to TRBD1 (5 bases). The CDR3 has 14 residues. Deletions cut 5 bases from V and 8 bases from J, with 15 bases between. Per germline, CDR1 SEHNR and CDR2 FQNEAQ (reference sequence).

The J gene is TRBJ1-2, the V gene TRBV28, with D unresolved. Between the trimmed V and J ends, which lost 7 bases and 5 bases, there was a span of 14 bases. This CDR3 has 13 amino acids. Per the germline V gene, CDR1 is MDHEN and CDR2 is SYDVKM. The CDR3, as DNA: TGTGCCAGCACCGCAGGAATCTCTTATGGCTACACCTTC. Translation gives CASTAGISYGYTF.

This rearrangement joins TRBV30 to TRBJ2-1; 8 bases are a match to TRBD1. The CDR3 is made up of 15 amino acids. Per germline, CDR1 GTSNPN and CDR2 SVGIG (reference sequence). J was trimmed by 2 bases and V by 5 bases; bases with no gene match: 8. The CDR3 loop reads CAWSPQGVAYNEQFF. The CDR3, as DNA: TGTGCCTGGTCCCCACAGGGGGTAGCCTACAATGAGCAGTTCTTC.

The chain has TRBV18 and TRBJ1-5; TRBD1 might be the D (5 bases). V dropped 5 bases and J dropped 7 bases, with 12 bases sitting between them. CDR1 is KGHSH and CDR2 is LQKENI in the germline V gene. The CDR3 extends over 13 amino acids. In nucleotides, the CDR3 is TGTGCCAGCTCAGTACTACAGGAACAGCCCCAGCATTTT. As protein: CASSVLQEQPQHF.

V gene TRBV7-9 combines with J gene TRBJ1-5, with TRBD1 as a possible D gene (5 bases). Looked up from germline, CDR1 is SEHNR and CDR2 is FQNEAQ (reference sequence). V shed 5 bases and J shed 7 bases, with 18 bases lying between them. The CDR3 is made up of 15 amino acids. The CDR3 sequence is CASSRGGIPVQPQHF. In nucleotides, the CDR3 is TGTGCCAGCAGCCGGGGGGGGATCCCTGTACAGCCCCAGCATTTT. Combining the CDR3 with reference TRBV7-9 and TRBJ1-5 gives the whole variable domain DTGVSQNPRHKITKRGQNVTFRCDPISEHNRLYWYRQTLGQGPEFLTYFQNEAQLEKSRLLSDRFSAERPKGSFSTLEIQRTEQGDSAMYLCASSRGGIPVQPQHFGDGTRLSIL.

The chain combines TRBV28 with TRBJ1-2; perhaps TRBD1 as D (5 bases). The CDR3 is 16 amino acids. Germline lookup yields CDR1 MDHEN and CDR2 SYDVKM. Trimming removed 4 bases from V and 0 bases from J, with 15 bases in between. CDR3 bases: TGTGCCAGCAGTTGGGGGACTGGGACGGCTAACTATGGCTACACCTTC. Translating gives CASSWGTGTANYGYTF.

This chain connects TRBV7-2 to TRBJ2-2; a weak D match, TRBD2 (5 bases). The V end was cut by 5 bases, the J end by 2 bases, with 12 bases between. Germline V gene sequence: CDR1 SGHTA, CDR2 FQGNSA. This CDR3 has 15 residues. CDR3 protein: CASSTDYLNTGELFF. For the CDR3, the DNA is TGTGCCAGCAGCACAGACTATTTAAACACCGGGGAGCTGTTTTTT.

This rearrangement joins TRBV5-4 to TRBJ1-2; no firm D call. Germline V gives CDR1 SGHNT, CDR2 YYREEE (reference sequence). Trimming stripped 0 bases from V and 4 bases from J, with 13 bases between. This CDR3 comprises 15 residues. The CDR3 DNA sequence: TGTGCCAGCAGCTTGGCTCCGGGTTCCCTCTATGGCTACACCTTC. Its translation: CASSLAPGSLYGYTF. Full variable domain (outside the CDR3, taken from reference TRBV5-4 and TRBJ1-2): ETGVTQSPTHLIKTRGQQVTLRCSSQSGHNTVSWYQQALGQGPQFIFQYYREEENGRGNFPPRFSGLQFPNYSSELNVNALELDDSALYLCASSLAPGSLYGYTFGSGTRLTVV.

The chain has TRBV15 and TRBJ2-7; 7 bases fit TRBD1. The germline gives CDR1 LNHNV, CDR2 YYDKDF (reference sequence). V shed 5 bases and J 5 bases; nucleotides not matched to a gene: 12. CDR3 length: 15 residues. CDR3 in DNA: TGTGCCACCAGCGAACAGGGGAAGGAGGTCGACGAGCAGTACTTC. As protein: CATSEQGKEVDEQYF.

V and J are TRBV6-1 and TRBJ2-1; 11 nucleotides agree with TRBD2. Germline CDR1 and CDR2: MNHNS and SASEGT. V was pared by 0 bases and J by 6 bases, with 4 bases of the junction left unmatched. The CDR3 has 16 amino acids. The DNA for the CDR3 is TGTGCCAGCAGTGAAGCGAGGCTAGCGGGGGGCAATGAGCAGTTCTTC. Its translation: CASSEARLAGGNEQFF.

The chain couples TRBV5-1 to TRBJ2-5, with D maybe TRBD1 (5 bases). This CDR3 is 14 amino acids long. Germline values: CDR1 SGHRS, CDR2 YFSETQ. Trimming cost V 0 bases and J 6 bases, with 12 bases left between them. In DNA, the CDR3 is TGCGCCAGCAGCTTGGAGGCAGGGATACAGACCCAGTACTTC. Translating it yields CASSLEAGIQTQYF.

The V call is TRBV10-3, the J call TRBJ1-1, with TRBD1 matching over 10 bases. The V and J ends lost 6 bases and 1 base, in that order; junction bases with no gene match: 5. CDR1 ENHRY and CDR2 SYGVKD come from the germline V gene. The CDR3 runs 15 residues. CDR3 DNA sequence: TGTGCCATCAGCCTAGGGGACAGGGGGAACACTGAAGCTTTCTTT. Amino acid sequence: CAISLGDRGNTEAFF.